These 26 T cell receptor beta chains were all obtained from the same sample, sequenced in a study of blood T cell repertoires in COVID-19. Profiling relied on immunoSEQ multiplex PCR, and the TCRdb table lists in-frame clones only, not all of them. The data contain some 150,000 clones, around 83% of them singletons. Sequencing was performed on peripheral blood. These TCRs come from a woman aged 55-70 years with COVID-19, enrolled during active disease.

The chain links TRBV2 to TRBJ2-1; the D is unclear. The CDR3 has 13 residues. Germline assignment: CDR1 SNHLY and CDR2 FYNNEI. Trimming pared 0 bases from V and 9 bases from J, leaving 9 bases between. The CDR3 here is CASSEAMRIEQFF. CDR3 sequence (DNA): TGTGCCAGCAGTGAAGCGATGAGGATTGAGCAGTTCTTC.

The rearrangement uses TRBV7-9 and TRBJ2-2; 7 bases match TRBD2. J lost 2 bases, V lost 3 bases, and 6 bases had no gene match. The CDR3 length is 16 residues. Germline V gene lookup returns CDR1 SEHNR and CDR2 FQNEAQ (reference sequence). The CDR3 sequence: CASSFGRTSNTGELFF. CDR3 DNA sequence: TGTGCCAGCAGCTTCGGCCGGACTAGTAACACCGGGGAGCTGTTTTTT.

The rearrangement uses TRBV18 and TRBJ1-6; D ambiguous. Germline V gene data show CDR1 as KGHSH and CDR2 as LQKENI. This CDR3 is 13 amino acids long. V was trimmed by 2 bases and J by 7 bases, leaving 6 bases between them. CDR3 sequence: CASSPSPNSPLHF. CDR3 DNA: TGTGCCAGCTCACCAAGCCCGAATTCACCCCTCCACTTT.

The CDR3 is CASRRVEDRPQHF. As DNA, the CDR3 is TGTGCCAGCAGGAGGGTGGAGGACCGGCCCCAGCATTTT. The chain links TRBV28 to TRBJ1-5; the D is unclear. The germline V gene encodes CDR1 MDHEN and CDR2 SYDVKM. The CDR3 is 13 amino acids. V lost 6 bases to trimming and J lost 9 bases, with 15 bases between them. The full variable domain, rest sourced from reference TRBV28 and TRBJ1-5, is DVKVTQSSRYLVKRTGEKVFLECVQDMDHENMFWYRQDPGLGLRLIYFSYDVKMKEKGDIPEGYSVSREKKERFSLILESASTNQTSMYLCASRRVEDRPQHFGDGTRLSIL.

The chain recombines TRBV18 with TRBJ1-1, with D unclear. CDR3 size: 13 residues. Trimming removed 5 bases at V and 0 bases at J, with 7 bases between. Germline V lookup: CDR1 KGHSH, CDR2 LQKENI. The CDR3 region is CASSDTMNTEAFF. As DNA, the CDR3 is TGTGCCAGCTCAGACACCATGAACACTGAAGCTTTCTTT.

The chain is built from TRBV9 and TRBJ2-3; 8 bases map to TRBD2. Germline CDR1 SGDLS, CDR2 YYNGEE. V was clipped by 0 bases and J by 10 bases; unmatched bases: 7. This CDR3 is built from 14 residues. The CDR3: CASSVGDSGNAQYF. DNA for the CDR3: TGTGCCAGCAGCGTAGGCGATAGCGGGAACGCGCAGTATTTT.

The V and J genes are TRBV4-2 and TRBJ1-1; D might be TRBD1 (6 bases). CDR1 is LGHNA and CDR2 is YNFKEQ in the germline V gene. This CDR3 contains 17 residues. The V end lost 0 bases, the J end lost 0 bases, and 14 bases lay between the germline ends. CDR3 sequence (DNA): TGTGCCAGCAGCCAAGATCCCGGACAGCCGATGAACACTGAAGCTTTCTTT. Translating it yields CASSQDPGQPMNTEAFF.

The chain employs TRBV5-1 and TRBJ2-2; a possible D gene is TRBD2 (5 bases). The germline CDR1 and CDR2 sequences are SGHRS and YFSETQ. The ends were cut back, 2 bases at V and 7 bases at J, with 9 bases in the middle. This CDR3 spans 13 amino acids. The CDR3 nucleotides read TGCGCCAGCAGCTTAGAGGGATTCGGGGAGCTGTTTTTT. Translating it yields CASSLEGFGELFF.

The V call is TRBV19, the J call TRBJ1-3; D gene ambiguous. CDR3 length equals 13 residues. Germline loops: CDR1 LNHDA, CDR2 SQIVND (reference sequence). V was shortened by 8 bases and J by 5 bases, with 13 bases between the two germline ends. The CDR3 spells CASGSRARNTIYF. As DNA, the CDR3 is TGTGCCAGTGGGTCGCGGGCTCGAAACACCATATATTTT.

This chain connects TRBV15 to TRBJ1-2; D uncertain. The CDR3 consists of 14 residues. CDR1 is LNHNV and CDR2 is YYDKDF in the germline V gene (reference sequence). Trimming pared 0 bases from V and 2 bases from J, leaving 7 bases between. The CDR3 DNA reads as TGTGCCACCAGCAGAGATCCCATCAACTATGGCTACACCTTC. Protein sequence: CATSRDPINYGYTF.

This clone appeared a few times. This chain links TRBV11-2 with TRBJ2-3, with TRBD2 matching over 10 bases. V dropped 5 bases and J dropped 3; count of bases not matched to a gene: 2. This CDR3 is built from 14 residues. Germline V lookup: CDR1 SGHAT, CDR2 FQNNGV. In DNA, the CDR3 is TGTGCCAGCAGCCGTAGCGGGGGGACAGATACGCAGTATTTT. Residues: CASSRSGGTDTQYF.

V gene TRBV7-9 combines with J gene TRBJ1-1, with 8 bases matching TRBD1. Germline trimming cut 5 bases from V and 1 base from J; bases unmatched to any gene: 6. The germline V gene has CDR1 SEHNR and CDR2 FQNEAQ (reference sequence). This CDR3 has 15 residues. Here the CDR3 reads CASSVGQGANTEAFF. The CDR3 DNA sequence: TGTGCCAGCAGCGTCGGACAGGGTGCGAACACTGAAGCTTTCTTT.

The genes are TRBV6-6 and TRBJ2-7; TRBD1 agrees at 11 bases. This CDR3 has 15 amino acids. Germline CDR1 is MNHNY and CDR2 is SVGAGI (reference sequence). Trimming removed 6 bases from V and 3 bases from J; junction bases left unmatched: 7. CDR3 nucleotides: TGTGCCAGCAGACCGGGACAGGGGGGAAACTACGAGCAGTACGTC. Translating it yields CASRPGQGGNYEQYV.

This clone was counted a single time. V is TRBV27 and J is TRBJ2-1; D remains ambiguous. This CDR3 region has 15 residues. Trimming cost V 3 bases and J 7 bases, with 16 bases left between them. Germline loops: CDR1 MNHEY, CDR2 SMNVEV (reference sequence). The CDR3 sequence: CASSFGLTELNEQFF. In DNA, the CDR3 is TGTGCCAGCAGTTTTGGATTGACGGAGTTGAATGAGCAGTTCTTC.

The chain employs TRBV10-3 and TRBJ1-6; no reliable D call. Germline CDR1 ENHRY, CDR2 SYGVKD. The CDR3 covers 14 residues. Trimming cost V 2 bases and J 7 bases, with 9 bases left between them. The CDR3 protein is CAISEQASNSPLHF. CDR3 nucleotides: TGTGCCATCAGTGAGCAGGCTTCCAATTCACCCCTCCACTTT.

CDR3 DNA sequence: TGCAGCGTTCCCATGTCAGGGTCGGTGGGGGCCAACGTCCTGACTTTC. Translation gives CSVPMSGSVGANVLTF. The V call is TRBV29-1, the J call TRBJ2-6; maybe TRBD1 (5 bases). The V end was cut by 5 bases, the J end by 4 bases, with 18 bases between. Germline V gene sequence: CDR1 SQVTM, CDR2 ANQGSEA. The CDR3 totals 16 residues.

V and J are TRBV9 and TRBJ2-2, with D possibly being TRBD2 (5 bases). The CDR3 loop spans 16 amino acids. Trimming took 0 bases from V and 0 from J, leaving 9 bases between them. Germline CDR1 reads SGDLS; CDR2 reads YYNGEE. In DNA, the CDR3 is TGTGCCAGCAGCGTAGCTAGCAGTACGAACACCGGGGAGCTGTTTTTT. This sequence encodes CASSVASSTNTGELFF.

The chain employs TRBV10-3 and TRBJ2-7; 11 bases map to TRBD2. Germline V gives CDR1 ENHRY, CDR2 SYGVKD. This CDR3 has 16 amino acids. V trimming: 5 bases; J trimming: 0 bases; junction bases outside the gene matches: 6. The CDR3 sequence is CAISKVAGGSSYEQYV. The CDR3 nucleotides are TGTGCCATCAGTAAGGTAGCGGGGGGGAGCTCCTACGAGCAGTACGTC.

The rearrangement uses TRBV30 and TRBJ1-2; a possible D gene is TRBD1 (5 bases). Trimming left V 3 bases short and J 4 bases short, with 12 bases between. This CDR3 is built from 13 residues. CDR1 GTSNPN and CDR2 SVGIG come from the germline V gene (reference sequence). The CDR3 region is CAWSLAQGYGYTF. Here the CDR3 DNA reads TGTGCCTGGAGCCTGGCGCAGGGCTATGGCTACACCTTC.

V and J are TRBV5-5 and TRBJ1-5; 7 nucleotides line up with TRBD1. Germline CDR1 and CDR2: SGHKS and YYEKEE (reference sequence). Trimming took 0 bases from V and 6 from J; bases not matched to a gene: 6. The CDR3 has 15 residues. The CDR3: CASSLGQGEIQPQHF. DNA for the CDR3: TGTGCCAGCAGCTTGGGGCAGGGGGAAATTCAGCCCCAGCATTTT.

This CDR3 is CASSQQGGGYNEQFF. Here the CDR3 DNA reads TGTGCCAGCAGCCAACAGGGGGGAGGCTACAATGAGCAGTTCTTC. The genes are TRBV7-6 and TRBJ2-1, with TRBD1 identical over 8 bases. The junction had 6 bases not matched to a gene; V was cut back by 5 bases and J by 3 bases. The CDR3 is made up of 15 amino acids. Germline V gene lookup returns CDR1 SGHVS and CDR2 FNYEAQ.

The chain combines TRBV7-9 with TRBJ1-5, with 8 nucleotides matching TRBD1. The CDR3 spans 16 residues. Trimming took 2 bases from V and 7 from J; bases not matched to a gene: 10. Germline values: CDR1 SEHNR, CDR2 FQNEAQ (reference sequence). This CDR3 is CASSLFTGGPGQPQHF. The CDR3, as DNA: TGTGCCAGCAGCTTATTCACAGGGGGTCCTGGGCAGCCCCAGCATTTT.

The V gene is TRBV29-1, the J gene TRBJ2-1, with 13 bases matching TRBD2. The CDR3 extends over 14 amino acids. Unmatched junction bases numbered 7, after V lost 8 bases and J lost 6 bases. CDR1 is SQVTM and CDR2 is ANQGSEA in the germline V gene. CDR3 residues: CSSRTSGSINEQFF. As DNA, the CDR3 is TGCAGCTCTCGGACTAGCGGGAGTATCAATGAGCAGTTCTTC.

The rearrangement links TRBV9 to TRBJ2-5; tentatively, D is TRBD1 (7 bases). Germline V gene data show CDR1 as SGDLS and CDR2 as YYNGEE. The V end was cut by 0 bases, the J end by 5 bases, with 20 bases between. The length of the CDR3 is 17 residues. The chain's CDR3 is CASSVVGLSQGRETQYF. The DNA for the CDR3 is TGTGCCAGCAGCGTAGTGGGACTCTCACAGGGGAGGGAGACCCAGTACTTC. The full variable domain, rest sourced from reference TRBV9 and TRBJ2-5, is DSGVTQTPKHLITATGQRVTLRCSPRSGDLSVYWYQQSLDQGLQFLIQYYNGEERAKGNILERFSAQQFPDLHSELNLSSLELGDSALYFCASSVVGLSQGRETQYFGPGTRLLVL.

The chain recombines TRBV6-5 with TRBJ1-6; TRBD1 agrees at 8 bases. The germline CDR1 and CDR2 sequences are MNHEY and SVGAGI. The CDR3 is 13 residues long. V lost 9 bases, J lost 11 bases, and 9 bases stayed unmatched. The CDR3 sequence is CASRRTGNPPLHF. The CDR3 bases are TGTGCCAGTAGACGGACAGGGAATCCACCCCTCCACTTT.

The CDR3 DNA is TGTGCCAGCAGCCAAGATAAAGGGGGAAACTATGGCTACACCTTC. It translates to CASSQDKGGNYGYTF. The rearrangement joins TRBV14 to TRBJ1-2, with D perhaps matching TRBD1 (6 bases). Trimming left V 0 bases short and J 2 bases short, with 10 bases between. This CDR3 is built from 15 residues. The germline V gene encodes CDR1 SGHDN and CDR2 FVKESK.